This T cell receptor (beta chain) comes out of a study of control samples from healthy donors and cancer patients. CDR1 and CDR2 (germline): KGHSH, LQKENI. Trimming removed 2 bases at V and 6 bases at J, with 14 bases between. The CDR3 has 14 residues. Using immunoSEQ multiplex PCR, the repertoire was profiled, and TCRdb retains in-frame clones only, with some absent. The sample table sets out about 190,000 clones. The sample consisted of blood. The V and J genes are TRBV18 and TRBJ2-7, with D perhaps TRBD1 (5 bases). The sequence was collected from a woman in her 30s in good health. CDR3 in amino acids: CASSPMGQLGEQYF. In nucleotides, the CDR3 is TGTGCCAGCTCACCAATGGGGCAATTGGGCGAGCAGTACTTC.